The T cell receptor (beta chain) described here comes from a study of cytomegalovirus exposure and HLA in healthy donors. Study-level results: Among TCR sequences, most were rare, though some public TCRs appeared in many donors.

This clone has a handful of counts. Its antigen remains unknown. The CDR3 spans 14 residues. Trimming left V 6 bases short and J 3 bases short, with 11 bases between. The germline V gene encodes CDR1 MNHEY and CDR2 SVGAGI. 13 Jbeta primers and 60 Vbeta primers were used for the PCR. Original processing notes: Roughly 11 million shared chains were among roughly 81 million unique TCR beta chains counted in a later analysis. Produced via immunoSEQ multiplex PCR; TCRdb's table is partial and in-frame only. V, J and clone size were drawn from that table, and D and trimming were deduced from the DNA. The sample shows around 150,000 clones, around 84% of them seen only once.

Sequencing input: PBMCs. The sequence derives from a man aged 18 to 29 in good health and CMV-seropositive. This chain uses TRBV6-5 with TRBJ2-2, with D possibly TRBD1 on 6 matching bases. The CDR3 sequence is CASRPTGYTGELFF. The CDR3 DNA reads as TGTGCCAGCAGGCCCACAGGGTACACCGGGGAGCTGTTTTTT.